This T cell receptor (beta chain) was sequenced during a study of long-term antiretroviral therapy in people with HIV. Study results and caveats: The blood, collected between about 2003 and 2017, was possibly taken under older ART regimens.

About this clone itself: Its antigen is unknown.

It was version v3.0 of the immunoSEQ assay that was run at survey level. Sequenced by immunoSEQ multiplex PCR; TCRdb stores in-frame clones only, minus some. Among 30,000 to 40,000 clones listed, roughly 80% were seen once. The CDR3 spans 14 residues. The V gene's germline CDR1 is SGHTA and CDR2 FQGNSA. With 5 bases clipped from V and 3 bases from J, the junction kept 4 bases outside the gene matches. The chain uses TRBV7-2 and TRBJ1-1; 9 positions match TRBD1. The receptor's source is a man aged 18-30 years with HIV. The sequencing here drew on unsorted PBMCs, taken 1.5 years after starting antiretroviral therapy. The CDR3 DNA reads as TGTGCCAGCAGCCGACAGGGGGGGGACACTGAAGCTTTCTTT. It codes for CASSRQGGDTEAFF.